The 11 T cell receptor beta chains reported below all come from one sample, sequenced in a study of blood T cells in healthy people across ages. The authors ran a second PCR of about 6 to 11 cycles using a sample-barcoded 5' primer and a J-beta primer mix. TCRdb reanalysed the 5' RACE reads using MiXCR and keeps one entry per CDR3 protein. Among 1.5 million to 1.9 million distinct CDR3 sequences listed, approximately 43% were seen once. Material: blood. The receptor set was obtained from a young woman in good health.

The CDR3 nucleotides read TGTGCCTGTCAGAGTGGTTCGTCTGCTAACTATGGCTACACCTTC. It specifies CACQSGSSANYGYTF. J is TRBJ1-2 and V is TRBV30, with no clear D. This CDR3 comprises 15 residues. V was cut by 6 bases and J by 0 bases, with 17 bases left in between. From germline, CDR1 is GTSNPN and CDR2 SVGIG (reference sequence).

There are many counts of this clonotype. J is TRBJ2-7 and V is TRBV27, with TRBD1 matching over 11 bases. There are 14 residues in the CDR3. V trimming: 4 bases; J trimming: 4 bases; junction bases outside the gene matches: 3. The germline gives CDR1 MNHEY, CDR2 SMNVEV (reference sequence). The CDR3 here is CASSWTGGRYEQYF. In nucleotides, the CDR3 is TGTGCCAGCAGTTGGACAGGGGGCAGGTACGAGCAGTACTTC.

This chain connects TRBV29-1 to TRBJ1-1; no firm D call. V lost 6 bases and J lost 5, with 13 bases in between. Per germline, CDR1 SQVTM and CDR2 ANQGSEA. The CDR3 runs 12 residues. The CDR3 here is CSVIPTPTEAFF. CDR3 nucleotides: TGCAGCGTAATCCCGACACCAACTGAAGCTTTCTTT.

V gene TRBV20-1 combines with J gene TRBJ2-6; D is possibly TRBD1 (6 bases). CDR1 and CDR2 (germline): DFQATT, SNEGSKA (reference sequence). The CDR3 has 19 residues. V dropped 5 bases and J dropped 1 base, with 24 bases sitting between them. The CDR3 region has the DNA TGCAGTGCTCCGGTAGTTCACAGGGAAATCGATTCTGGGGCCAACGTCCTGACTTTC. This translates into CSAPVVHREIDSGANVLTF.

V gene TRBV6-6 combines with J gene TRBJ2-1; D may be TRBD2 (6 bases). Trimming removed 5 bases at V and 9 bases at J, with 14 bases between. Germline values: CDR1 MNHNY, CDR2 SVGAGI (reference sequence). The CDR3 covers 13 residues. The CDR3 region is CASSHTSPSEQFF. In DNA form, the CDR3 reads TGTGCCAGCAGTCATACTAGCCCCAGTGAGCAGTTCTTC.

The CDR3 DNA follows: TGCAGCTTCCGGGCCCAGTACACAGATACGCAGTATTTT. Its translation is CSFRAQYTDTQYF. The chain combines TRBV29-1 with TRBJ2-3; no clear D. Trimming removed 8 bases at V and 2 bases at J, with 14 bases between. CDR1 is SQVTM and CDR2 is ANQGSEA in the germline V gene. This CDR3 region has 13 residues.

The gene calls are TRBV7-3 and TRBJ2-1, with 10 positions matching TRBD1. The CDR3 sequence is 15 residues long. Germline trimming cut 4 bases from V and 7 bases from J; bases unmatched to any gene: 7. In germline, CDR1 is SGHTA, CDR2 FQGTGA. The CDR3 region is CASSSGTGEWNEQFF. CDR3 in DNA: TGTGCCAGCAGCTCCGGGACAGGGGAGTGGAATGAGCAGTTCTTC.

Comments on this clonotype: The junction does not match germline at one end; this may be a read error. The chain couples TRBV6-1 to TRBJ1-6; D might be TRBD1 (5 bases). This CDR3 has 18 amino acids. Germline V CDR1 and CDR2: MNHNS, SASEGT. The CDR3 loop reads CVSSRSGGIRGDNSPLHF. As DNA, the CDR3 is TGTGTCAGCAGTCGGTCCGGGGGGATACGGGGCGATAATTCACCCCTCCACTTT.

This clonotype was found a few times. The chain combines TRBV12-3 or TRBV12-4 with TRBJ2-2, with TRBD2 as a possible D gene (5 bases). V was trimmed by 3 bases and J by 6 bases, leaving 8 bases between them. This CDR3 contains 13 residues. The CDR3 DNA is TGTGCCAGCAGTTTTACTAGTTCCGGGGAGCTGTTTTTT. Translating it yields CASSFTSSGELFF.

The gene calls are TRBV7-9 and TRBJ2-5; D is tentatively TRBD1 or TRBD2 (6 bases each). The ends were cut back, 1 base at V and 3 bases at J, with 21 bases in the middle. CDR1 and CDR2 from the germline V gene are SEHNR and FQNEAQ (reference sequence). This CDR3 contains 18 residues. CDR3 protein: CASSLGEDSTVGEETQYF. The CDR3 DNA sequence: TGTGCCAGCAGCTTAGGGGAGGACAGTACTGTGGGGGAAGAGACCCAGTACTTC.

This clonotype has a handful of counts. The chain couples TRBV7-9 to TRBJ2-7; D gene uncertain. Germline CDR1 reads SEHNR; CDR2 reads FQNEAQ (reference sequence). The CDR3 contains 15 residues. Trimming left V 2 bases short and J 2 bases short, with 13 bases between. CDR3 in DNA: TGTGCCAGCAGCTTACGGGCAGCCCAGACCTACGAGCAGTACTTC. It yields the protein CASSLRAAQTYEQYF.